The rows below give T cell receptor beta chains drawn from one sample of a study of cytomegalovirus exposure and HLA in healthy donors. Assay: immunoSEQ multiplex PCR; the TCRdb copy retains only in-frame clones and omits some. In the table there are 210,000 or so clones, 70% to 85% of which are singletons. Source material: PBMCs. The receptors here all came from a girl aged 2 to 10 in good health and CMV-seronegative. Each CDR3 is given with its conserved first and last residue. The order of the fields is D gene, V gene, J gene, clone size, CDR3 DNA, CDR3 protein. D genes are given only for firm matches. Clone size is stated in some rows and not others, as once, few, many or a class when expanded.

D: TRBD1
V: TRBV19
J: TRBJ1-1
size: NA
DNA: TGTGCCAGTACGGGACAGGGGGCTTCGGAAGCTTTCTTT
CDR3: CASTGQGASEAFF

D: NA
V: TRBV6-5
J: TRBJ2-7
size: NA
DNA: TGTGCCAGCTCGAGGGGGGCCAGGGGGTCCTACGAGCAGTACTTC
CDR3: CASSRGARGSYEQYF

D: NA
V: TRBV13
J: TRBJ2-1
size: once
DNA: TGTGCCAGCAGCTTAGTATTAGCGGAGTACAATGAGCAGTTCTTC
CDR3: CASSLVLAEYNEQFF

D: NA
V: TRBV6-1
J: TRBJ1-1
size: NA
DNA: TGTGCCAGCAGTGAAGCATTTGGGGGCGACTTCTTCGCTGAAGCTTTCTTT
CDR3: CASSEAFGGDFFAEAFF

D: TRBD1
V: TRBV30
J: TRBJ1-2
size: NA
DNA: TGTGCCTGGAGTAGGACAGGGGTGTTAATCTATGGCTACACCTTC
CDR3: CAWSRTGVLIYGYTF

D: NA
V: TRBV19
J: TRBJ1-5
size: NA
DNA: TGTGCCAGTAGTTGGGCCCCAAATCAGCCCCAGCATTTT
CDR3: CASSWAPNQPQHF

D: TRBD2
V: TRBV5-4
J: TRBJ2-1
size: NA
DNA: TGTGCCGGCGGGGGTAACAATGAGCAGTTCTTC
CDR3: CAGGGNNEQFF

D: TRBD2
V: TRBV4-2
J: TRBJ2-7
size: NA
DNA: TGTGCCAGCAGCCAGTCAGCGGGGGACTACGAGCAGTACTTC
CDR3: CASSQSAGDYEQYF

D: TRBD2
V: TRBV4-2
J: TRBJ2-3
size: NA
DNA: TGTGCCAGCAGCCCACTAGCGGGGGATCCCACAGATACGCAGTATTTT
CDR3: CASSPLAGDPTDTQYF

D: TRBD2
V: TRBV6-5
J: TRBJ2-3
size: NA
DNA: TGTGCCAGCAGGCTTGGACTAGCGGGAGTAGATACGCAGTATTTT
CDR3: CASRLGLAGVDTQYF

D: NA
V: TRBV7-9
J: TRBJ1-2
size: NA
DNA: TGTGCCAGCAGCTTAGAATCGGCTAACTATGGCTACACCTTC
CDR3: CASSLESANYGYTF

D: NA
V: TRBV5-4
J: TRBJ2-5
size: few
DNA: TGTGCCAGCAGCTTTTACGGGGGCCAAGAGACCCAGTACTTC
CDR3: CASSFYGGQETQYF

D: TRBD2
V: TRBV7-6
J: TRBJ2-7
size: NA
DNA: TGTGCCAGCAGCTCATCTACTAGCGGGAGGAGGGACGAGCAGTACTTC
CDR3: CASSSSTSGRRDEQYF

D: NA
V: TRBV5-6
J: TRBJ2-5
size: NA
DNA: TGTGCCAGCAGCTGGCCTGGGCAGGGTGGGACCCAGTACTTC
CDR3: CASSWPGQGGTQYF

D: NA
V: TRBV30
J: TRBJ1-4
size: NA
DNA: TGTGCCTGGAACAAAAGGGGAGGGCAAGAAAAACTGTTTTTT
CDR3: CAWNKRGGQEKLFF